The table lists the clone carrying this T cell receptor (beta chain) with a few counts. Its antigen remains unidentified. At the DNA level, this CDR3 is encoded by other sequences in the same sample as well. The entry originates in a study of cytomegalovirus exposure and HLA in healthy donors. The overall study: From donors who were HLA-typed, an early data release held 81 million or so unique TCRs.

Study-wide points: Presence/absence comparisons presumed near-even sequencing depth among donors.

Nominal health characterized the donors when sampled, though unrecorded immune exposures were likely. PCR involved 60 Vbeta and 13 Jbeta primers. Method: immunoSEQ multiplex PCR; TCRdb's copy keeps in-frame clones and lacks some. The data show approximately 190,000 clones, with roughly 68% seen just once and 1.5% to 2% held by the top ten. Sequenced: PBMCs. The TCR comes from a woman aged 25 to 39 in good health and CMV-seronegative.

In nucleotides, the CDR3 is TGTGCCAGCAGTGAGGCCGGGACAGGGGGTTATGCAGCTTTCTTT. It translates to CASSEAGTGGYAAFF. This sequence joins TRBV6-1 and TRBJ1-1, with 11 bases lining up with TRBD1. Trimming cost V 3 bases and J 10 bases; bases outside gene matches: 10. The germline CDR1 and CDR2 sequences are MNHNS and SASEGT. CDR3 size: 15 residues.